This TCR beta chain was captured by sequencing in a study of T-cell reconstitution after alpha-beta-depleted transplantation in children (dated by TCRdb to the mid-2010s). Notes on the research overall: The study quantitatively tracked T-cell immune reconstitution after TCRalphabeta/CD19-depleted allogeneic hematopoietic cell transplantation in children using TCR repertoire profiling. General study outcomes and caveats: About two months after transplant, the apparently early recovery of alphabetaT-cell counts reportedly depended on just several hundred clones that had expanded rapidly and came from non-depleted graft cells. In some patients, high TCRbeta diversity at day 60 was attributed to recipient T cells and intrathymic progenitors that had survived conditioning. The frequencies of hyperexpanded clones fell over the following months, and after one year, T-cell counts and TCRbeta diversity were mostly attributed to newly produced T cells.

Per the publication, the treatment or condition label means: allogeneic hematopoietic cell transplantation with graft depleted of TCRalphabeta T cells and CD19 B cells. TCRalphabeta/CD19-depleted allogeneic hematopoietic cell grafts were given to the transplant recipients, all of whom were children. Taken from the germline V gene (reference sequence), the CDR1 and CDR2 loops are DFQATT and SNEGSKA. V and J are truncated by 0 bases and 0 bases respectively, leaving an intervening sequence of 15 bases. The CDR3 runs 17 amino acids, cysteine and phenylalanine included. Only the CDR3 region is kept as DNA, spanning 51 bases read in frame from base 1. Libraries were prepared through PCR. Sequencing was performed on an Illumina HiSeq 2500. To normalize quantification of the TCRbeta repertoire, the TCR libraries were built with molecular barcoding that relied on unique molecular identifiers. Clones were called with MiXCR by TCRdb after fastp trimmed the public reads at Q25, and only in-frame beta chains were retained. For every CDR3 protein sequence, its rows merge into one entry that carries the most common genes and DNA. The sample table lists more than 85,000 distinct CDR3 sequences, 7.5% to 9.5% of them with a count of one. About a sixth of the sample belongs to the ten largest clones.

This clonotype was counted many times. There is no known antigen for this receptor. Per-base quality was not reported, and no clone a single base away is much larger than it. Sequenced here: PBMCs, sampled before TCRalphabeta/CD19-depleted stem cell transplant. This receptor was identified in a boy younger than 10 with acute lymphoblastic leukemia, due to receive a stem cell transplant. The sequence links TRBV20-1 to TRBJ2-1, and perhaps TRBD2 as D gene, on 6 matching bases. The nucleotides are TGCAGTGCTAGAGATGCGGGACTCACCTACTCCTACAATGAGCAGTTCTTC. This gives the protein CSARDAGLTYSYNEQFF.